The 11 T cell receptor beta chains in this list originate from one sample, sequenced in a study of regulatory T cells in long-lasting Graves disease. Time point in this sample: persistent/refractory GD, antithyroid drugs over 5 years with positive TRAb. PBMC RNA served as the TCR library source. Construction of the TCR beta libraries employed iRepertoire HTBI primers in conjunction with Arm-PCR of CDR3 regions. One entry per CDR3 protein results from TCRdb running MiXCR on the multiplex PCR reads. The sample has 650,000 to 700,000 distinct CDR3 sequences; about 32% are singletons. The specimen was peripheral blood mononuclear cells (PBMCs), collected when the disease was refractory, from a patient treated with antithyroid drugs. Source of these receptors: a female donor with Graves disease.

This clonotype was found a few times. The genes are TRBV20-1 and TRBJ1-5; D uncertain. The germline V and J ends were trimmed by 0 bases and 7 bases, with 10 bases remaining between them. Germline V gives CDR1 DFQATT, CDR2 SNEGSKA (reference sequence). The CDR3 contains 13 residues. CDR3 region: CSARESPNQPQHF. The CDR3 DNA is TGCAGTGCTAGAGAGAGCCCAAACCAGCCCCAGCATTTT.

This clonotype was detected only a few times. V and J are TRBV20-1 and TRBJ2-7; D gene uncertain. The CDR3 has 14 amino acids. CDR1 is DFQATT and CDR2 is SNEGSKA in the germline V gene (reference sequence). V lost 5 bases and J lost 2, with 16 bases in between. The CDR3 nucleotides are TGCAGTGCTGCTCCGGTTCAGAAGCCCTACGAGCAGTACTTC. It translates to CSAAPVQKPYEQYF.

This clonotype appeared a single time. CDR3 region: CASSQDLRNGVYGYTF. The CDR3 DNA reads TGTGCCAGCAGCCAAGATCTTAGGAACGGCGTCTATGGCTACACCTTC. The chain combines TRBV3-1 with TRBJ1-2; D remains unclear. In germline, CDR1 is LGHDT, CDR2 YNNKEL (reference sequence). There are 16 residues in the CDR3. Trimming cost V 0 bases and J 4 bases, with 15 bases left between them. The entire variable domain, with the rest obtained from reference TRBV3-1 and TRBJ1-2, is as follows: DTAVSQTPKYLVTQMGNDKSIKCEQNLGHDTMYWYKQDSKKFLKIMFSYNNKELIINETVPNRFSPKSPDKAHLNLHINSLELGDSAVYFCASSQDLRNGVYGYTFGSGTRLTVV.

A remark on this clonotype: The CDR3 end shows no conserved phenylalanine or tryptophan, and so a read error is likely. The chain uses TRBV5-6 and TRBJ1-1; D unresolved. The CDR3 is 16 amino acids. V lost 0 bases and J lost 4, with 16 bases in between. Looked up from germline, CDR1 is SGHDT and CDR2 is YYEEEE. The CDR3: CASSLGRASVSTEAFL. Here the CDR3 DNA reads TGTGCCAGCAGCTTGGGAAGGGCTAGTGTGAGCACTGAAGCTTTCCTT.

This clonotype was detected only a few times. The chain uses TRBV7-6 and TRBJ2-1; D gene ambiguous. The CDR3 spans 16 residues. V was clipped by 1 base and J by 1 base, with 11 bases between them. CDR1 and CDR2 (germline): SGHVS, FNYEAQ. The CDR3 region has the DNA TGTGCCAGCAGCTTAGAGATTAGTCATTCCTACAATGAGCAGTTCTTC. It codes for CASSLEISHSYNEQFF.

The chain uses TRBV20-1 and TRBJ1-2; D remains ambiguous. The ends were cut back, 1 base at V and 4 bases at J, with 7 bases in the middle. This CDR3 is 12 amino acids long. The V gene's germline CDR1 is DFQATT and CDR2 SNEGSKA (reference sequence). CDR3 protein: CSARVSLYGYTF. The CDR3 bases are TGCAGTGCTAGAGTTTCGCTCTATGGCTACACCTTC.

The chain links TRBV28 to TRBJ1-1; D unresolved. The CDR3 contains 15 residues. V dropped 5 bases and J dropped 0 bases, with 13 bases sitting between them. The V gene's germline CDR1 is MDHEN and CDR2 SYDVKM. CDR3 sequence (DNA): TGTGCCAGCAGTCTCACCGACGGGATGAACACTGAAGCTTTCTTT. It encodes CASSLTDGMNTEAFF.

In its sample, this clonotype was seen a few times. V usage is TRBV7-8 and J usage is TRBJ1-2; no definite D call. V lost 1 base to trimming and J lost 7 bases, with 16 bases between them. Germline CDR1 reads SGHVS; CDR2 reads FQNEAQ. The CDR3 consists of 15 residues. The chain's CDR3 is CASSLVAWYAAGYTF. CDR3 coding DNA: TGTGCCAGCAGCTTAGTGGCCTGGTACGCGGCTGGCTACACCTTC.

This chain connects TRBV14 to TRBJ1-1; no clear D. Germline CDR1 and CDR2: SGHDN and FVKESK. V lost 6 bases to trimming and J lost 1 base, with 9 bases between them. The CDR3 contains 13 residues. The CDR3 loop reads CASRVSGNTEAFF. DNA for the CDR3: TGTGCCAGCAGAGTATCCGGGAACACTGAAGCTTTCTTT.

This clonotype was detected a few times. The rearrangement links TRBV27 to TRBJ1-2; 8 nucleotides line up with TRBD1. J was trimmed by 8 bases and V by 2 bases; bases with no gene match: 7. From germline, CDR1 is MNHEY and CDR2 SMNVEV (reference sequence). The CDR3 runs 14 residues. CDR3 in DNA: TGTGCCAGCAGTTTACAGGGGGCAGGAGGGGGCTACACCTTC. It specifies CASSLQGAGGGYTF.

This clonotype was found many times. This may stem from a read error, because a much larger clone lies one nucleotide away. This chain uses TRBV10-3 with TRBJ1-1; 7 bases are a match to TRBD1. This CDR3 is 13 amino acids long. Looked up from germline, CDR1 is ENHRY and CDR2 is SYGVKD. The V segment lost 5 bases and the J segment 1 base; nucleotides outside the gene matches: 1. CDR3 sequence (DNA): TGTGCCATCAGTCGACAGGGGAACACTGAAGCTTTCTTT. Translation: CAISRQGNTEAFF.